These 30 T cell receptor beta chains originate from one sample sequenced in a study of T cell responses to AZD1222 COVID-19 vaccine. Sequencing used immunoSEQ multiplex PCR; TCRdb keeps in-frame clones, though not all of them. Here the sample spans more than 100,000 clones, about 88% being singletons. The sample was peripheral blood, taken on day 0 of AZD1222 vaccination. The receptors were gathered from an adult in good health.

The rearrangement uses TRBV19 and TRBJ2-7, with no clear D. The CDR3 is made up of 12 amino acids. V was pared by 5 bases and J by 7 bases, with 12 bases between. Per germline, CDR1 LNHDA and CDR2 SQIVND (reference sequence). The CDR3 nucleotides are TGTGCCAGTAGTGTTCCCTTGAGGGAGCAGTACTTC. Amino acid sequence: CASSVPLREQYF.

This chain uses TRBV6-4 with TRBJ2-3; the D is unclear. V shed 6 bases and J shed 2 bases, with 6 bases lying between them. This CDR3 has 12 amino acids. CDR1 and CDR2 (germline): MRHNA, SNTAGT. In DNA, the CDR3 is TGTGCCAGCAGATTTTCCACAGATACGCAGTATTTT. It codes for CASRFSTDTQYF.

This clone was counted a single time. This chain joins TRBV14 and TRBJ2-7; 9 positions match TRBD1. The germline CDR1 and CDR2 sequences are SGHDN and FVKESK. The ends lost 5 bases at V and 7 bases at J; junction bases unmatched: 9. The CDR3 is made up of 14 amino acids. The CDR3 loop is CASSSRDRVREQYF. The CDR3 nucleotides read TGTGCCAGCAGCTCCCGGGACAGGGTAAGGGAGCAGTACTTC. The whole variable domain, remainder taken from reference TRBV14 and TRBJ2-7, is EAGVTQFPSHSVIEKGQTVTLRCDPISGHDNLYWYRRVMGKEIKFLLHFVKESKQDESGMPNNRFLAERTGGTYSTLKVQPAELEDSGVYFCASSSRDRVREQYFGPGTRLTVT.

The genes are TRBV7-2 and TRBJ2-3; D is uncertain. CDR3 length: 14 residues. Trimming shortened V by 4 bases and J by 1 base, and 9 bases separated the two germline ends. Per the germline V gene, CDR1 is SGHTA and CDR2 is FQGNSA. CDR3 region: CASSSFFRTDTQYF. The DNA of the CDR3 is TGTGCCAGCAGCTCCTTCTTCCGCACAGATACGCAGTATTTT.

The chain carries TRBV5-1 and TRBJ1-3, with a tentative D call TRBD1 (5 bases). CDR3 size: 14 residues. Trimming pared 5 bases from V and 0 bases from J, leaving 9 bases between. Germline CDR1 reads SGHRS; CDR2 reads YFSETQ. The CDR3 DNA reads as TGCGCCAGCAGACAGGACCTCTCTGGAAACACCATATATTTT. The encoded protein is CASRQDLSGNTIYF.

This clone was observed once. The rearrangement links TRBV5-1 to TRBJ2-5; 7 bases are a match to TRBD1. CDR1 and CDR2 (germline): SGHRS, YFSETQ. After removal of 5 bases from V and 4 bases from J, the junction contained 5 bases not matched to a gene. The CDR3 totals 13 residues. CDR3 loop: CASRTGAIETQYF. The CDR3, as DNA: TGCGCCAGCAGAACAGGGGCAATAGAGACCCAGTACTTC.

The V call is TRBV6-1, the J call TRBJ2-1; TRBD1 agrees at 9 bases. The germline V gene has CDR1 MNHNS and CDR2 SASEGT. The CDR3 loop spans 17 amino acids. The trim removed 3 bases at V and 5 bases at J, leaving 11 bases unmatched. CDR3 sequence (DNA): TGTGCCAGCAGTGAGACAGGGGGGCGGAGGATTGACAATGAGCAGTTCTTC. Translating gives CASSETGGRRIDNEQFF.

In DNA, the CDR3 is TGTGCCAGCAGCTTGGACAGGGGTTGGAATCAGCCCCAGCATTTT. Its translation: CASSLDRGWNQPQHF. This chain joins TRBV5-5 and TRBJ1-5; 7 bases are shared with TRBD1. Per germline, CDR1 SGHKS and CDR2 YYEKEE (reference sequence). V lost 0 bases to trimming and J lost 4 bases; unmatched junction nucleotides: 4. This CDR3 is 15 amino acids long. Based on the CDR3 plus reference TRBV5-5 and TRBJ1-5, the full variable domain is DAGVTQSPTHLIKTRGQQVTLRCSPISGHKSVSWYQQVLGQGPQFIFQYYEKEERGRGNFPDRFSARQFPNYSSELNVNALLLGDSALYLCASSLDRGWNQPQHFGDGTRLSIL.

This rearrangement joins TRBV5-6 to TRBJ1-4, with D hard to call. Germline CDR1 reads SGHDT; CDR2 reads YYEEEE. Deletions cut 5 bases from V and 2 bases from J, with 13 bases between. This CDR3 is built from 15 residues. The chain's CDR3 is CASSHRTATNEKLFF. The CDR3 region has the DNA TGTGCCAGCAGTCACCGGACCGCTACTAATGAAAAACTGTTTTTT.

The V and J genes are TRBV5-1 and TRBJ2-7; D is perhaps TRBD2 (5 bases). Germline V gene lookup returns CDR1 SGHRS and CDR2 YFSETQ. This CDR3 is 14 amino acids long. V was pared by 0 bases and J by 3 bases, with 10 bases between. In DNA form, the CDR3 reads TGCGCCAGCAGCTTGGGGGCAGCGGTCTACGAGCAGTACTTC. Residues: CASSLGAAVYEQYF.

The chain couples TRBV28 to TRBJ2-3, with 7 bases matching TRBD2. CDR1 and CDR2 (germline): MDHEN, SYDVKM. The ends lost 5 bases at V and 0 bases at J; junction bases unmatched: 8. This CDR3 is 16 amino acids long. The CDR3, as DNA: TGTGCCAGCAGTCCCTGGACTAGATTTAGCACAGATACGCAGTATTTT. Translation gives CASSPWTRFSTDTQYF.

This clone has only one observation. The chain joins TRBV3-1 (or the pseudogene TRBV3-2) to TRBJ1-2; D is uncertain. The CDR3 extends over 15 amino acids. Germline V CDR1 and CDR2: LGHDT, YNNKEL (reference sequence). V was pared by 2 bases and J by 3 bases, with 13 bases between. The CDR3 spells CASSQRLSRDYGYTF. For the CDR3, the DNA is TGTGCCAGCAGCCAAAGGCTCAGTAGGGACTATGGCTACACCTTC.

CDR3 sequence (DNA): TGTGCCAGTAGTATCGGGGCAGGGCCTAGCGGCGAGCAGTACTTC. Residues: CASSIGAGPSGEQYF. The gene calls are TRBV19 and TRBJ2-7; 7 nucleotides align to TRBD2. With 3 bases clipped from V and 6 bases from J, the junction kept 11 bases outside the gene matches. CDR3 length: 15 residues. Germline CDR1 is LNHDA and CDR2 is SQIVND (reference sequence).

This rearrangement joins TRBV6-1 to TRBJ1-2; D not certain. The CDR3 covers 13 residues. The V end was cut by 2 bases, the J end by 5 bases, with 9 bases between. Germline V gene lookup returns CDR1 MNHNS and CDR2 SASEGT. The CDR3 bases are TGTGCCAGCAGTGAATTTTGGTATTATGGCTACACCTTC. It yields the protein CASSEFWYYGYTF.

CDR3 bases: TGCGCCAGCAGCGGGTATTATGGCTACACCTTC. This encodes CASSGYYGYTF. The gene calls are TRBV23-1 and TRBJ1-2, with D uncertain. TRBV23-1 is assigned to the ORF class and has an uncertain function. The CDR3 is made up of 11 amino acids. V was shortened by 6 bases and J by 5 bases, with 7 bases between the two germline ends.

The J gene is TRBJ2-1, the V gene TRBV4-1; no clear D gene. CDR1 and CDR2 from the germline V gene are MGHRA and YSYEKL. V lost 2 bases and J lost 4, with 9 bases in between. This CDR3 region has 14 residues. The CDR3 DNA sequence: TGCGCCAGCAGCCAACCTACAAGATACAATGAGCAGTTCTTC. It encodes CASSQPTRYNEQFF.

J is TRBJ1-2 and V is TRBV7-8; 8 bases fit TRBD1. Germline trimming cut 2 bases from V and 6 bases from J; bases unmatched to any gene: 8. Germline CDR1 and CDR2: SGHVS and FQNEAQ. The CDR3 runs to 15 residues. The CDR3 sequence is CASSLRGTGQNGYTF. The CDR3 bases are TGTGCCAGCAGCTTAAGGGGGACAGGTCAGAATGGCTACACCTTC.

This clone was observed a few times. The CDR3, as DNA: TGCGCCAGCAGCCGCAGGCTCCAGAAGGGGGCGGAGAGCGGGGAGCTGTTTTTT. This codes for CASSRRLQKGAESGELFF. The chain links TRBV4-1 to TRBJ2-2; TRBD1 agrees at 7 bases. The CDR3 extends over 18 amino acids. V shed 4 bases and J 7 bases; nucleotides not matched to a gene: 18. The germline CDR1 and CDR2 sequences are MGHRA and YSYEKL.

V gene TRBV28 combines with J gene TRBJ1-2; D is ambiguous. Trimming took 3 bases from V and 7 from J, leaving 15 bases between them. In germline, CDR1 is MDHEN, CDR2 SYDVKM. This CDR3 is built from 14 residues. The CDR3 region is CASSFEANLGGYTF. For the CDR3, the DNA is TGTGCCAGCAGTTTTGAGGCTAATCTGGGTGGCTACACCTTC.

This chain uses TRBV4-2 with TRBJ2-2, with 11 bases fitting TRBD2. This CDR3 is built from 17 residues. V shed 1 base, J shed 5 bases, and the junction held 6 bases outside the gene matches. Per the germline V gene, CDR1 is LGHNA and CDR2 is YNFKEQ. The CDR3 reads CASSQVAGGQETGELFF. Written as DNA, the CDR3 is TGTGCCAGCAGCCAAGTAGCGGGGGGGCAAGAGACCGGGGAGCTGTTTTTT.

In this sample, this clone turned up once. V usage is TRBV12-5 and J usage is TRBJ2-7; D gene unclear. Germline assignment: CDR1 LGHNT and CDR2 FRNRAP. CDR3 length: 13 residues. V lost 8 bases, J lost 0 bases, and 11 bases lay in between. CDR3 sequence: CASSPDNSYEQYF. The CDR3 DNA reads TGTGCTAGTTCCCCAGACAACTCCTACGAGCAGTACTTC.

The chain uses TRBV4-2 and TRBJ2-3, with TRBD2 identical over 10 bases. J gave up 1 base and V 8 bases, and 3 bases lay outside the gene matches. The CDR3 is 14 amino acids. The germline CDR1 and CDR2 sequences are LGHNA and YNFKEQ. CDR3: CASGLAGGTDTQYF. CDR3 bases: TGTGCCAGCGGGCTAGCGGGGGGCACAGATACGCAGTATTTT.

This clone showed up just once. V gene TRBV6-5 combines with J gene TRBJ1-1, with D tentatively TRBD1 (6 bases). V lost 4 bases and J 5 bases, leaving 17 bases between the germline ends. The CDR3 runs 15 residues. In germline, CDR1 is MNHEY, CDR2 SVGAGI. CDR3 in amino acids: CASSWEGGRGTEAFF. The CDR3 nucleotides read TGTGCCAGCAGTTGGGAAGGGGGGCGAGGAACTGAAGCTTTCTTT.

This clone was observed a few times. CDR3 region: CATSRVLQGGEQYF. CDR3 sequence (DNA): TGTGCCACCAGCAGAGTCCTACAGGGTGGCGAGCAGTACTTC. The J gene is TRBJ2-7, the V gene TRBV15; tentative D call: TRBD1 (6 bases). Germline V gene sequence: CDR1 LNHNV, CDR2 YYDKDF (reference sequence). Trimming took off 1 base at V and 6 bases at J, with 13 bases between the two ends. The CDR3 runs 14 residues.

The CDR3 region has the DNA TGTGCCAGCAGCTTAATTTTGGGAGTCCGCTCCTACGAGCAGTACTTC. Its translation: CASSLILGVRSYEQYF. The rearrangement uses TRBV7-9 and TRBJ2-7, with TRBD2 as a possible D gene (5 bases). Looked up from germline, CDR1 is SEHNR and CDR2 is FQNEAQ (reference sequence). Trimming removed 2 bases at V and 0 bases at J, with 14 bases between. The CDR3 contains 16 residues.

This chain joins TRBV2 and TRBJ1-1, with 7 bases aligning to TRBD1. Trimming removed 4 bases from V and 5 bases from J; junction bases left unmatched: 10. The germline V gene encodes CDR1 SNHLY and CDR2 FYNNEI. The CDR3 runs to 15 residues. CDR3 residues: CASSGRQGGATEAFF. The CDR3 coding sequence is TGTGCCAGCAGTGGACGACAGGGAGGGGCGACTGAAGCTTTCTTT.

As DNA, the CDR3 is TGTGCCAGCACTACTAGGACTAGCGGGGGGAGAAATGAGCAGTTCTTC. This gives the protein CASTTRTSGGRNEQFF. The chain combines TRBV28 with TRBJ2-1, with TRBD2 matching 14 bases. The length of the CDR3 is 16 residues. Germline CDR1 is MDHEN and CDR2 is SYDVKM. The V and J ends lost 7 bases and 7 bases, in that order; junction bases with no gene match: 9.

The gene calls are TRBV4-3 and TRBJ1-4; 9 bases are shared with TRBD1. Per the germline V gene, CDR1 is LGHNA and CDR2 is YSLEER. The J segment lost 1 base and the V segment lost 3 bases, leaving 9 bases of the junction unmatched. The CDR3 is made up of 18 amino acids. CDR3 loop: CASSQGTGGERTNEKLFF. DNA for the CDR3: TGCGCCAGCAGCCAGGGAACAGGGGGCGAAAGAACTAATGAAAAACTGTTTTTT.

The rearrangement links TRBV11-3 to TRBJ2-5; D is ambiguous. This CDR3 region has 15 residues. Germline CDR1 reads SGHNT; CDR2 reads YENEEA. V was trimmed by 1 base and J by 4 bases, leaving 13 bases between them. CDR3 loop: CASSLGEGLGETQYF. The CDR3 DNA is TGTGCCAGCAGCTTAGGGGAAGGGTTAGGAGAGACCCAGTACTTC.

The chain links TRBV27 to TRBJ2-1; 10 bases are shared with TRBD2. This CDR3 has 15 amino acids. The germline CDR1 and CDR2 sequences are MNHEY and SMNVEV (reference sequence). Trimming at V came to 6 bases and at J to 4 bases, leaving 6 bases not matched to a gene. For the CDR3, the DNA is TGTGCCAGCAGCTACTCTAGCGGGAGTTACAATGAGCAGTTCTTC. This codes for CASSYSSGSYNEQFF.